Below, one TCR beta chain is given with its context. Trimming pared 9 bases from V and 4 bases from J, leaving 15 bases between. Germline CDR1 and CDR2: MNHNS and SASEGT. CDR3 length: 14 residues. This record comes from a study of cytomegalovirus exposure and HLA in healthy donors. PCR amplification relied on 60 Vbeta primers (plus 13 Jbeta primers). Here immunoSEQ multiplex PCR was the method, and the copy in TCRdb shows in-frame clones only, minus some. Among over 110,000 clones listed, approximately 80% were seen once. The J gene is TRBJ1-4, the V gene TRBV6-1, with a tentative D call TRBD1 (6 bases). The source of this sequence is a male donor in good health and CMV-seropositive. Input material: PBMCs. The DNA of the CDR3 is TGTGCCAGGGGGAACAGGGTCGGTAATGAAAAACTGTTTTTT. Its protein is CARGNRVGNEKLFF.